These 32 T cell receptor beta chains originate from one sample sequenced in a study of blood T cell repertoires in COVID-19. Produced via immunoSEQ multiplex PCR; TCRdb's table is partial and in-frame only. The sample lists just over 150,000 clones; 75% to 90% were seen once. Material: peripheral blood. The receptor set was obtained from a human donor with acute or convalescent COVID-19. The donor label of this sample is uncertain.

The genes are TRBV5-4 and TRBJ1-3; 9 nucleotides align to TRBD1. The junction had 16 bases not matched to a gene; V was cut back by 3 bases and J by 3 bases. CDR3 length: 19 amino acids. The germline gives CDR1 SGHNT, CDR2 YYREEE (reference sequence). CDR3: CASSSYGTGILSRGNTIYF. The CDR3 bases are TGTGCCAGCAGCTCATACGGGACAGGGATTCTCTCTCGTGGAAACACCATATATTTT.

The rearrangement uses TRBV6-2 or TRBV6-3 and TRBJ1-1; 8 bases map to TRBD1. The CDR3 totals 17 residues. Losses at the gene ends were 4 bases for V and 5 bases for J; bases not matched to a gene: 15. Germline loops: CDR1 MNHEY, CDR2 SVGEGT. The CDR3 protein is CASSFGQGQSRRTEAFF. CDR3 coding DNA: TGTGCCAGCAGTTTCGGACAGGGACAATCCAGAAGGACTGAAGCTTTCTTT.

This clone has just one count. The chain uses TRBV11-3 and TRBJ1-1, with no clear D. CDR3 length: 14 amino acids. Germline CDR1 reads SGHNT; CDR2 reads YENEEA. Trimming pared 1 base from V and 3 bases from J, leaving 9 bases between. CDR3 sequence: CASSLASRDTEAFF. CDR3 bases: TGTGCCAGCAGCTTAGCGTCCCGGGACACTGAAGCTTTCTTT.

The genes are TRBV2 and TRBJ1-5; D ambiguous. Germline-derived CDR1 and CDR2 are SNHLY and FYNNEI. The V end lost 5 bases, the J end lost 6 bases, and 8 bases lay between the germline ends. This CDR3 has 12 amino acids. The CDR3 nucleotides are TGTGCCAGCAGTCGACATGTTCAGCCCCAGCATTTT. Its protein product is CASSRHVQPQHF.

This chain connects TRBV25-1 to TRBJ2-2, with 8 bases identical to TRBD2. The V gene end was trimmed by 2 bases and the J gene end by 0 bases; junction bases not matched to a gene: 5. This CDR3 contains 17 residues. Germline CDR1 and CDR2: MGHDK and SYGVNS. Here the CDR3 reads CASSERGGGTNTGELFF. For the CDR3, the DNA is TGTGCCAGCAGTGAAAGGGGCGGGGGGACGAACACCGGGGAGCTGTTTTTT. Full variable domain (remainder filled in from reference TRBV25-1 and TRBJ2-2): EADIYQTPRYLVIGTGKKITLECSQTMGHDKMYWYQQDPGMELHLIHYSYGVNSTEKGDLSSESTVSRIRTEHFPLTLESARPSHTSQYLCASSERGGGTNTGELFFGEGSRLTVL.

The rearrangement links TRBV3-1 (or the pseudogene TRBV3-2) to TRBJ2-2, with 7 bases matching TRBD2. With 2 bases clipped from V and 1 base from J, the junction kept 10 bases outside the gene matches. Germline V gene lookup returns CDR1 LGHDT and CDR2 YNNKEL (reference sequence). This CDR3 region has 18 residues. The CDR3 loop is CASSQRLAASVNTGELFF. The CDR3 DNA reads TGTGCCAGCAGCCAAAGACTAGCAGCCTCCGTGAACACCGGGGAGCTGTTTTTT.

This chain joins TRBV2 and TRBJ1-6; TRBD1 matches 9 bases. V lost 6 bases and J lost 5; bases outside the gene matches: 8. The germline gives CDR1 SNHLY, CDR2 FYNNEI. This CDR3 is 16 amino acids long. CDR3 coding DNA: TGTGCCAGCAGCGGTCAAGGGACAGGGAATAATTCACCCCTCCACTTT. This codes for CASSGQGTGNNSPLHF.

DNA of the CDR3: TGTGCCAGTAGTACGACAGGGAAAGGTGGCTACACCTTC. It is translated as CASSTTGKGGYTF. The rearrangement joins TRBV19 to TRBJ1-2; TRBD1 matches 7 bases. Trimming removed 4 bases from V and 7 bases from J; junction bases left unmatched: 6. The CDR3 totals 13 residues. Per the germline V gene, CDR1 is LNHDA and CDR2 is SQIVND (reference sequence).

The CDR3 protein is CASRRTGISTDTQYF. CDR3 coding DNA: TGTGCCAGCAGAAGGACAGGGATTAGCACAGATACGCAGTATTTT. The chain combines TRBV6-5 with TRBJ2-3; TRBD1 matches 8 bases. This CDR3 has 15 residues. The germline CDR1 and CDR2 sequences are MNHEY and SVGAGI. After removal of 6 bases from V and 0 bases from J, the junction contained 5 bases not matched to a gene.

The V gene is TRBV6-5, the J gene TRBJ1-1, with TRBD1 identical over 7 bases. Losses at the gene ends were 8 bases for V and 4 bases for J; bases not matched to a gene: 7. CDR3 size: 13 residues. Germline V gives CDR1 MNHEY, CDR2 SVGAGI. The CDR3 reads CASSARGVTEAFF. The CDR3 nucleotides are TGTGCCAGCTCGGCCAGGGGGGTCACTGAAGCTTTCTTT.

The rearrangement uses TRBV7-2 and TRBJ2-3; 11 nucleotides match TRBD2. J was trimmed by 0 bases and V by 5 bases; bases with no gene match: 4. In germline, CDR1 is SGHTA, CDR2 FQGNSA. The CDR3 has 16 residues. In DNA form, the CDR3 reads TGTGCCAGCAGCCGTAGCGGGGGGGGAAGCACAGATACGCAGTATTTT. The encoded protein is CASSRSGGGSTDTQYF.

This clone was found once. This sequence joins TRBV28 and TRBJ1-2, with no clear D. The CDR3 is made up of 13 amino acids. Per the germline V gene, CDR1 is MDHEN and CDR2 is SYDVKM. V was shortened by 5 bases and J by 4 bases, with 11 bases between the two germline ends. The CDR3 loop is CASSPSWSYGYTF. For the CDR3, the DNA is TGTGCCAGCAGTCCAAGCTGGAGCTATGGCTACACCTTC.

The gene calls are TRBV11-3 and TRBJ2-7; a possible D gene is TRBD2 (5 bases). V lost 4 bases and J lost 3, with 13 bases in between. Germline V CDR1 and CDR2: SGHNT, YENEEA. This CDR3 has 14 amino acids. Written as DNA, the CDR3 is TGTGCCAGCAGCTCAGACCGAGGAGGCTACGAGCAGTACTTC. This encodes CASSSDRGGYEQYF.

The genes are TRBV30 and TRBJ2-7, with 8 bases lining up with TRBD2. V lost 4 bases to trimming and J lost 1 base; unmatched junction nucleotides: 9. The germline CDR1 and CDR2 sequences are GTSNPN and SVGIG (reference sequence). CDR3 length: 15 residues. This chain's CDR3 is CAWTFGRGGSYEQYF. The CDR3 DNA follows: TGTGCCTGGACCTTTGGCCGGGGGGGATCCTACGAGCAGTACTTC.

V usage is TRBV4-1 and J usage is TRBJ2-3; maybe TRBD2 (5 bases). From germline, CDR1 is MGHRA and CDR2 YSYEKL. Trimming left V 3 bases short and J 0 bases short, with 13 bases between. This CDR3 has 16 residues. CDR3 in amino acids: CASSQGTRSSTDTQYF. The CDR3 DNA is TGCGCCAGCAGCCAGGGAACTAGGTCTAGCACAGATACGCAGTATTTT.

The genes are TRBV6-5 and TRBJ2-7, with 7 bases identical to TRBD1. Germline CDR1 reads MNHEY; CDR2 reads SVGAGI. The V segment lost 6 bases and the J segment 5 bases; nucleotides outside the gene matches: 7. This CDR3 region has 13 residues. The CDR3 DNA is TGTGCCAGCAGGTTAGACAGGGAAAACGAGCAGTACTTC. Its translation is CASRLDRENEQYF.

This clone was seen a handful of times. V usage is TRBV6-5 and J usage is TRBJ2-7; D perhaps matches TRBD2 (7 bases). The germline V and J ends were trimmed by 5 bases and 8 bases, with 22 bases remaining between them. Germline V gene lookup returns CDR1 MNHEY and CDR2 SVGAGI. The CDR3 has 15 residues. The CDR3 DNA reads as TGTGCCAGCAGTCTGACACAGGGAGGGCCCTTGAAGCAGTACTTC. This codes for CASSLTQGGPLKQYF.

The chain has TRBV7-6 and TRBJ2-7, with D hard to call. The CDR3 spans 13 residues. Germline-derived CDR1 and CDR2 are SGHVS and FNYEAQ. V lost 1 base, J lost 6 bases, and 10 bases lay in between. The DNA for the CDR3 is TGTGCCAGCAGCTTAGGGCTAGATCGCGAGCAGTACTTC. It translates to CASSLGLDREQYF.

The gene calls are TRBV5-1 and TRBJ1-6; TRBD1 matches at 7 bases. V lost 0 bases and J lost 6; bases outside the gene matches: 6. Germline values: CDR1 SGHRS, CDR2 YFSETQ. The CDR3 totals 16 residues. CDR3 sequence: CASSLGQGEFNSPLHF. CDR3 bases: TGCGCCAGCAGCTTGGGACAGGGAGAATTTAATTCACCCCTCCACTTT.

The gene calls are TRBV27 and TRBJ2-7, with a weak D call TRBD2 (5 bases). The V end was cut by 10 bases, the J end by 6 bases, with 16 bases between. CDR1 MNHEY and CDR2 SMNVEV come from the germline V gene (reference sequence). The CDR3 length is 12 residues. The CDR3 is CATRHPAGEQYF. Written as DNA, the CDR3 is TGTGCCACCAGGCATCCTGCGGGCGAGCAGTACTTC.

CDR3 coding DNA: TGTGCCAGCAGCTTACAGGGGGCCATGGATTCACCCCTCCACTTT. It codes for CASSLQGAMDSPLHF. The V gene is TRBV7-2, the J gene TRBJ1-6, with TRBD1 matching 8 bases. The V and J ends lost 2 bases and 8 bases, in that order; junction bases with no gene match: 5. The CDR3 is 15 residues long. Germline V gene sequence: CDR1 SGHTA, CDR2 FQGNSA.

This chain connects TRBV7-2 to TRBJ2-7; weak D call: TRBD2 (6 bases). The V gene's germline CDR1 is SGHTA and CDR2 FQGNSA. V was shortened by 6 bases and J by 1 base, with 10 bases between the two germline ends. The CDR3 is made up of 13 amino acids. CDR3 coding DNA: TGTGCCAGCAGGATGGGGGGTTCCTACGAGCAGTACTTC. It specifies CASRMGGSYEQYF.

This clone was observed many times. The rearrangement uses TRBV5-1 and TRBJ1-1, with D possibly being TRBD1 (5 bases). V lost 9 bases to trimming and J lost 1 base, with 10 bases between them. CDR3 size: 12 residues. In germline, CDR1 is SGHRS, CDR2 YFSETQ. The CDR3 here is CATKTENTEAFF. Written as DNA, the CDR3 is TGCGCCACCAAGACAGAGAACACTGAAGCTTTCTTT.

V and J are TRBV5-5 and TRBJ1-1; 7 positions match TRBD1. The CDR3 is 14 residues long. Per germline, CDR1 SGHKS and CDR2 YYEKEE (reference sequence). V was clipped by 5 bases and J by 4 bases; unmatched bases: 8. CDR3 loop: CASRGDRRITEAFF. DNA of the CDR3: TGTGCCAGCAGGGGGGACAGACGAATCACTGAAGCTTTCTTT. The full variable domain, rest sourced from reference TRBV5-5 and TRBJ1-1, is DAGVTQSPTHLIKTRGQQVTLRCSPISGHKSVSWYQQVLGQGPQFIFQYYEKEERGRGNFPDRFSARQFPNYSSELNVNALLLGDSALYLCASRGDRRITEAFFGQGTRLTVV.

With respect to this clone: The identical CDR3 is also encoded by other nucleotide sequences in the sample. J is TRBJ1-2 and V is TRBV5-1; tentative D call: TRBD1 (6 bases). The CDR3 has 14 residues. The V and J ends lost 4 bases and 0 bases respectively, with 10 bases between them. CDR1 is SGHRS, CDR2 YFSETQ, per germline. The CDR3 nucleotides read TGCGCCAGCAGCCTACAGGGAGCTAACTATGGCTACACCTTC. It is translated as CASSLQGANYGYTF.

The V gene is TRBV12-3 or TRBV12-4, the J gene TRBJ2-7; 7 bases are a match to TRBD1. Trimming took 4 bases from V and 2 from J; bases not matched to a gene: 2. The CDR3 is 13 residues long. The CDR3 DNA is TGTGCCAGCAGTTCCGGGACAGCCTACGAGCAGTACTTC. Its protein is CASSSGTAYEQYF.

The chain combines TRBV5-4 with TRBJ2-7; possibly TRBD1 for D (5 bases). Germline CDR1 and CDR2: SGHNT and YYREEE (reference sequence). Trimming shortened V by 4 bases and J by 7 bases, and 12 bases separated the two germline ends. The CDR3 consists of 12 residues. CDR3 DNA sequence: TGTGCCAGCAGCATGGACATCAATGAGCAGTACTTC. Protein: CASSMDINEQYF.

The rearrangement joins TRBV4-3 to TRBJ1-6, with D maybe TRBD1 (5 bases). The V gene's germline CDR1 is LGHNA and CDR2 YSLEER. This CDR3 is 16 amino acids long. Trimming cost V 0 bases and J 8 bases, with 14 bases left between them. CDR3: CASSQEGRGRDSPLHF. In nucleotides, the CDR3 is TGCGCCAGCAGCCAAGAAGGGAGGGGTCGGGATTCACCCCTCCACTTT.

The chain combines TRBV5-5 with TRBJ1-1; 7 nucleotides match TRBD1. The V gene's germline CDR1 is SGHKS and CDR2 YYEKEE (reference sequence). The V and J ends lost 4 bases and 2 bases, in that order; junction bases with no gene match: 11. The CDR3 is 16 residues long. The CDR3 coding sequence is TGTGCCAGCAGCACCTTTGGAGGGGGCGCAAACACTGAAGCTTTCTTT. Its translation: CASSTFGGGANTEAFF. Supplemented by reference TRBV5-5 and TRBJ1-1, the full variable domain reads DAGVTQSPTHLIKTRGQQVTLRCSPISGHKSVSWYQQVLGQGPQFIFQYYEKEERGRGNFPDRFSARQFPNYSSELNVNALLLGDSALYLCASSTFGGGANTEAFFGQGTRLTVV.

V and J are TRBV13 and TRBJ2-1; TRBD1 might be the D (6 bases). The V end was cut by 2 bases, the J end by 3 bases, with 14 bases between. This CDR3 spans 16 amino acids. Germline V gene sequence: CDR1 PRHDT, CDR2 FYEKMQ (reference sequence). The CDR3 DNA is TGTGCCAGCAGCTTATCTACAGGGTCGCACTACAATGAGCAGTTCTTC. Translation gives CASSLSTGSHYNEQFF.

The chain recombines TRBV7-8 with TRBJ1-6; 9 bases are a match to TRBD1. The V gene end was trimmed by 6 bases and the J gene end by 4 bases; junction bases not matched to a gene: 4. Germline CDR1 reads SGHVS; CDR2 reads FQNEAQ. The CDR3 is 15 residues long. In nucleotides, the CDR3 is TGTGCCAGCAGTTCCGGACAGGGGTATAATTCACCCCTCCACTTT. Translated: CASSSGQGYNSPLHF. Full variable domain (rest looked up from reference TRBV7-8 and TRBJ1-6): GAGVSQSPRYKVAKRGQDVALRCDPISGHVSLFWYQQALGQGPEFLTYFQNEAQLDKSGLPSDRFFAERPEGSVSTLKIQRTQQEDSAVYLCASSSGQGYNSPLHFGNGTRLTVT.

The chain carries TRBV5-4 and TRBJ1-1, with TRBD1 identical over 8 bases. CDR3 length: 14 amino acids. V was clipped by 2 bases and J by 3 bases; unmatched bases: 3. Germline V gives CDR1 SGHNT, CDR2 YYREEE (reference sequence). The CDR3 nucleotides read TGTGCCAGCAGCTTCGACAGGGGATACACTGAAGCTTTCTTT. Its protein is CASSFDRGYTEAFF.